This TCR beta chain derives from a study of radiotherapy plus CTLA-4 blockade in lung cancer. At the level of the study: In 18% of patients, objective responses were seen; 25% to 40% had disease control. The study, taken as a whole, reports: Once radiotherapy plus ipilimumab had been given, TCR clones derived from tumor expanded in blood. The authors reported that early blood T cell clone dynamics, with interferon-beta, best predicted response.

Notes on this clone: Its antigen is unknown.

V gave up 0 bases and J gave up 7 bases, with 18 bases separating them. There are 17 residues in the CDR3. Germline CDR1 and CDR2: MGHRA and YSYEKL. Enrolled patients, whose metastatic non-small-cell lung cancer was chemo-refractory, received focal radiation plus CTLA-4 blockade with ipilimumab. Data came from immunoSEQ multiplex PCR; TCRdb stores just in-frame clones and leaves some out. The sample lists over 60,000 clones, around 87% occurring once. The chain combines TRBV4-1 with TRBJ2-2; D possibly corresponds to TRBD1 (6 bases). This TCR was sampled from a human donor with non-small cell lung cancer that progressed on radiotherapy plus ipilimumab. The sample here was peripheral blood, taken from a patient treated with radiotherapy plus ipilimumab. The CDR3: CASSQDNQGSPHGELFF. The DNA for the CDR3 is TGCGCCAGCAGCCAAGATAATCAGGGGTCACCCCACGGGGAGCTGTTTTTT.